Listed below are T cell receptor beta chains from one sample, sequenced in a study of shared clonotypes between healthy human individuals. Data came from immunoSEQ multiplex PCR; TCRdb stores just in-frame clones and leaves some out. The data contain approximately 510,000 clones, 79% of them seen just once; the ten biggest clones take up 10% to 15%. Input material: PBMCs. The receptor source for this set is a woman between 35 and 50 years old in good health. Some clones in this sample may be carry-over from other donors' samples. CDR3s include the opening cysteine and the closing phenylalanine or tryptophan. A D gene is named only where the DNA matches it firmly. The size of a clone is reported for some rows only, either as once, few or many, or as a class for expanded clones.

TRBJ2-5 | TRBD2 | . | TRBV5-1 | CASSLQGGLETQYF | TGCGCCAGCAGCTTGCAGGGAGGGTTGGAGACCCAGTACTTC
TRBJ1-1 | . | . | TRBV28 | CASSLSPPRLDGTEAFF | TGTGCCAGCAGTTTAAGTCCCCCCCGCCTGGATGGCACTGAAGCTTTCTTT
TRBJ2-7 | TRBD2 | . | TRBV28 | CASLPGTSNYEQYF | TGTGCCAGCCTGCCCGGGACTAGCAATTACGAGCAGTACTTC
TRBJ2-7 | TRBD1 | . | TRBV7-2 | CASSRPGTVFEQYF | TGTGCCAGCAGCCGCCCCGGGACAGTTTTCGAGCAGTACTTC
TRBJ2-2 | . | . | TRBV7-2 | CASSLAARVGTGELFF | TGTGCCAGCAGCTTAGCGGCACGGGTAGGAACCGGGGAGCTGTTTTTT
TRBJ2-7 | TRBD2 | . | TRBV4-1 | CASSQDSSGRYEQYF | TGCGCCAGCAGCCAAGATTCTAGCGGGAGATACGAGCAGTACTTC
TRBJ1-2 | . | . | TRBV6-1 | CASTLRGGDGYTF | TGTGCCAGCACCCTTAGGGGAGGGGATGGCTACACCTTC
TRBJ2-1 | TRBD2 | . | TRBV13 | CASIRAGGSYNEQFF | TGTGCCAGCATTCGGGCGGGAGGCTCCTACAATGAGCAGTTCTTC
TRBJ2-4 | . | . | TRBV19 | CASSIVQGSLAKNIQYF | TGTGCCAGTAGTATAGTGCAGGGTTCCTTGGCCAAAAACATTCAGTACTTC
TRBJ1-4 | . | . | TRBV2 | CASSEAGGPTNEKLFF | TGTGCCAGCAGTGAAGCGGGGGGGCCGACTAATGAAAAACTGTTTTTT
TRBJ1-2 | TRBD1 | . | TRBV5-1 | CASSLGQGPNTRDTF | TGCGCCAGCAGCTTGGGACAGGGGCCAAACACCAGAGACACCTTC
TRBJ2-1 | TRBD2 | . | TRBV18 | CASSPPSGIRDNEQFF | TGTGCCAGCTCACCACCTAGCGGGATCCGGGACAATGAGCAGTTCTTC
TRBJ2-1 | . | few | TRBV28 | CASSNMGYNEQFF | TGTGCCAGCAGCAACATGGGGTACAATGAGCAGTTCTTC
TRBJ2-3 | TRBD2 | . | TRBV2 | CASSLLAGGTDTQYF | TGTGCCAGCAGTTTGCTAGCGGGAGGGACAGATACGCAGTATTTT
TRBJ2-1 | TRBD2 | . | TRBV7-3 | CASSRRLAGVNEQFF | TGTGCCAGCAGTCGGAGACTAGCGGGAGTCAATGAGCAGTTCTTC
TRBJ2-7 | . | once | TRBV18 | CASSPAQGGSYEQYF | TGTGCCAGCTCACCAGCCCAGGGCGGTTCCTACGAGCAGTACTTC
TRBJ1-5 | TRBD1 | once | TRBV30 | CAWSADRGHQPQHF | TGTGCCTGGAGTGCGGACAGGGGGCATCAGCCCCAGCATTTT
TRBJ2-5 | . | once | TRBV4-3 | CASSQGREETQYF | TGCGCCAGCAGCCAAGGACGGGAGGAGACCCAGTACTTC
TRBJ2-3 | . | . | TRBV5-1 | CASSLAGTVRDTQYF | TGCGCCAGCAGCTTGGCCGGGACGGTCCGGGATACGCAGTATTTT
TRBJ1-5 | . | . | TRBV30 | CAWTRGGNQPQHF | TGTGCCTGGACCCGTGGGGGAAATCAGCCCCAGCATTTT
TRBJ2-2 | . | . | TRBV18 | CASWETRNSGELFF | TGTGCCAGTTGGGAGACTAGGAATTCCGGGGAGCTGTTTTTT
TRBJ2-5 | TRBD2 | . | TRBV5-4 | CASSSGLVKETQYF | TGTGCCAGCAGCTCGGGACTAGTGAAAGAGACCCAGTACTTC
TRBJ2-1 | . | . | TRBV5-4 | CASSHDPSSYNEQFF | TGTGCCAGCAGCCACGATCCGAGCTCCTACAATGAGCAGTTCTTC
TRBJ2-3 | . | . | TRBV27 | CASKGQRTPLTDTQYF | TGTGCCAGTAAAGGACAGAGGACACCCCTCACAGATACGCAGTATTTT
TRBJ1-4 | . | . | TRBV25-1 | CASSESHGGTEKLFF | TGTGCCAGCAGTGAATCCCATGGGGGAACCGAAAAACTGTTTTTT
TRBJ2-7 | TRBD1 | few | TRBV10-3 | CAISEVQGAYEQYF | TGTGCCATCAGTGAGGTACAGGGGGCTTACGAGCAGTACTTC
TRBJ2-7 | TRBD1 | . | TRBV5-1 | CASRGTGVFEQYF | TGCGCCAGCAGAGGGACAGGGGTCTTCGAGCAGTACTTC
TRBJ2-2 | TRBD1 | . | TRBV5-1 | CASRNTGTGDTGELFF | TGCGCCAGCAGGAACACCGGGACAGGGGACACCGGGGAGCTGTTTTTT
TRBJ2-5 | TRBD2 | . | TRBV7-9 | CASSPTGLAQETQYF | TGTGCCAGCAGCCCAACGGGACTAGCGCAAGAGACCCAGTACTTC
TRBJ1-4 | . | . | TRBV2 | CASSDRAVGEKLFF | TGTGCCAGCAGTGATCGGGCAGTTGGAGAAAAACTGTTTTTT
TRBJ2-7 | TRBD2 | . | TRBV5-4 | CASSGSGRGYEQYF | TGTGCCAGCAGCGGCAGCGGGAGGGGGTACGAGCAGTACTTC
TRBJ2-7 | TRBD1 | . | TRBV29-1 | CSALGDRGYIVNYEQYF | TGCAGCGCCCTGGGCGACAGGGGTTATATTGTTAACTACGAGCAGTACTTC
TRBJ1-1 | TRBD1 | few | TRBV6-1 | CASSDAGQGERTEAFF | TGTGCCAGCAGTGACGCGGGACAGGGGGAGCGAACTGAAGCTTTCTTT
TRBJ1-1 | . | few | TRBV27 | CASSLSTVLNTEAFF | TGTGCCAGCAGTTTATCCACAGTGTTGAACACTGAAGCTTTCTTT
TRBJ1-4 | . | . | TRBV7-9 | CASSLGQNNEKLFF | TGTGCCAGCAGCTTGGGGCAGAATAATGAAAAACTGTTTTTT
TRBJ2-3 | . | . | TRBV29-1 | CSVGRSGYRAERNTQYF | TGCAGCGTCGGAAGAAGCGGATACCGCGCCGAGAGGAATACGCAGTATTTT
TRBJ2-7 | . | once | TRBV6-1 | CATQEYSYEQYF | TGTGCCACCCAAGAATATTCCTACGAGCAGTACTTC
TRBJ2-7 | TRBD2 | . | TRBV25-1 | CASSGNIWTSGNYEQYF | TGTGCCAGCAGTGGTAATATCTGGACTAGCGGAAATTACGAGCAGTACTTC
TRBJ1-1 | . | many | TRBV28 | CASSRGTRHTEAFF | TGTGCCAGCAGCCGCGGGACACGCCACACTGAAGCTTTCTTT
TRBJ2-4 | TRBD1 | . | TRBV6-5 | CASSSDRGQNIQYF | TGTGCCAGCAGTTCCGACAGGGGGCAGAACATTCAGTACTTC
TRBJ2-3 | TRBD2 | . | TRBV5-1 | CASSLEATSGTDTQYF | TGCGCCAGCAGCTTGGAGGCGACTAGCGGCACAGATACGCAGTATTTT
TRBJ2-1 | TRBD1 | . | TRBV30 | CAWGQGIGYNEQFF | TGTGCCTGGGGACAGGGGATCGGCTACAATGAGCAGTTCTTC
TRBJ2-6 | . | . | TRBV7-6 | CASSLEGRGVRRLSGANVLTF | TGTGCCAGCAGCTTAGAGGGTAGAGGGGTCCGAAGACTCTCTGGGGCCAACGTCCTGACTTTC
TRBJ1-1 | . | . | TRBV28 | CASTSRGGEAFF | TGTGCCAGCACGTCTCGGGGTGGAGAAGCTTTCTTT
TRBJ2-1 | TRBD2 | . | TRBV5-8 | CASSLDGRARYNEQFF | TGTGCCAGCAGCTTGGACGGGAGGGCCCGTTACAATGAGCAGTTCTTC
TRBJ1-4 | TRBD1 | few | TRBV28 | CASSFRAGGNEKLFF | TGTGCCAGCAGTTTCCGCGCAGGGGGGAATGAAAAACTGTTTTTT
TRBJ2-1 | . | . | TRBV10-3 | CAISPPGPELALFF | TGTGCCATCAGTCCCCCAGGGCCGGAACTAGCACTTTTCTTC
TRBJ2-6 | . | . | TRBV28 | CASRTPTGISGANVLTF | TGTGCCAGCAGAACCCCTACAGGGATCTCTGGGGCCAACGTCCTGACTTTC
TRBJ2-7 | TRBD1 | . | TRBV27 | CASSVGPGQAPSYEQYF | TGTGCCAGCAGTGTCGGACCTGGACAGGCCCCTTCCTACGAGCAGTACTTC
TRBJ2-7 | . | . | TRBV7-2 | CASSRPRDEQYF | TGTGCCAGCAGTCGCCCACGGGACGAGCAGTACTTC
TRBJ2-7 | TRBD2 | . | TRBV7-8 | CASSLGASGSYEQYF | TGTGCCAGCAGCTTAGGAGCTAGCGGGAGCTACGAGCAGTACTTC
TRBJ2-5 | TRBD1 | . | TRBV2 | CASGRDRQETQYF | TGTGCCAGCGGCCGGGACAGGCAAGAGACCCAGTACTTC
TRBJ1-2 | TRBD1 | . | TRBV7-2 | CASSLPRRGLDYGYTF | TGTGCCAGCAGCTTGCCCCGCAGGGGGCTGGACTATGGCTACACCTTC
TRBJ2-1 | . | . | TRBV19 | CASSTRPGSSYNEQFF | TGTGCCAGTAGTACCCGGCCCGGATCCTCCTACAATGAGCAGTTCTTC
TRBJ2-1 | . | . | TRBV6-5 | CASSYIRGEAYNEQFF | TGTGCCAGCAGTTACATTAGGGGGGAGGCATACAATGAGCAGTTCTTC